This TCR beta chain was observed in a study of shared clonotypes between healthy human individuals. In regard to this clone: What it recognizes is unknown.

Germline lookup yields CDR1 SGHTA and CDR2 FQGTGA. After removal of 1 base from V and 1 base from J, the junction contained 1 base not matched to a gene. CDR3 length: 15 amino acids. Deep-level running was used for the assay. Profiling relied on immunoSEQ multiplex PCR, and the TCRdb table lists in-frame clones only, not all of them. The table has about 2.5 million clones, under 95% seen once. Study-wide points: Naive subsets, compared against memory subsets, generally had larger estimated richness values.

Naive CD4+ cells were CD45RA-selected; the remaining cells were memory. The rearrangement links TRBV7-3 to TRBJ2-3; 8 positions agree with TRBD1. The receptor comes from a man aged 18 to 35 in good health. Some clones in this sample may be carry-over from other donors' samples. The sequencing input was naive CD4+ T cells from PBMCs. Specified subset: CD45RA+ positively selected. The CDR3 DNA sequence: TGTGCCAGCAGCTTAATGACAGGGGGCACAGATACGCAGTATTTT. Translating gives CASSLMTGGTDTQYF. Full variable domain (outside the CDR3, taken from reference TRBV7-3 and TRBJ2-3): GAGVSQTPSNKVTEKGKYVELRCDPISGHTALYWYRQSLGQGPEFLIYFQGTGAADDSGLPNDRFFAVRPEGSVSTLKIQRTERGDSAVYLCASSLMTGGTDTQYFGPGTRLTVL.